This T cell receptor beta chain stems from a study of T cell responses to AZD1222 COVID-19 vaccine. General study points: Clonal diversity may have been underestimated, and the donors were mostly white British, with more females than males.

Note on this clone: Its specificity is unknown.

The V gene end was trimmed by 6 bases and the J gene end by 1 base; junction bases not matched to a gene: 4. This CDR3 has 15 amino acids. Germline V gives CDR1 SGHNT, CDR2 YYREEE (reference sequence). Here immunoSEQ multiplex PCR was the method, and the copy in TCRdb shows in-frame clones only, minus some. The sample contains some 88,000 clones, 90% to 95% of which appear only once. This receptor was identified in an adult in good health. Source: peripheral blood, taken on day 0 of AZD1222 vaccination. V and J are TRBV5-4 and TRBJ2-1, with 10 bases that match TRBD2. CDR3 residues: CASNQAGGSYNEQFF. The CDR3 DNA reads TGTGCCAGCAACCAAGCGGGAGGGTCCTACAATGAGCAGTTCTTC.